The next 22 T cell receptor beta chains were all read from a single sample in a study of shared clonotypes between healthy human individuals. The protocol was immunoSEQ multiplex PCR, while the TCRdb copy is restricted to in-frame clones and leaves out a portion. Of some 1.5 million clones listed, 95% to 99% are singletons. Specimen: naive CD4+ T cells sorted from blood. Regarding subset: CD45RA+ positively selected. The origin of the receptors is a man aged 25 to 40 in good health.

Regarding this clone: Other DNA variants within this sample encode the same CDR3. The CDR3 is CASSPIPNTGELFF. The CDR3 DNA is TGTGCCAGCTCACCAATCCCAAACACCGGGGAGCTGTTTTTT. This chain connects TRBV18 to TRBJ2-2; D unclear. The CDR3 is 14 residues long. Germline values: CDR1 KGHSH, CDR2 LQKENI. Trimming removed 2 bases at V and 2 bases at J, with 6 bases between.

V gene TRBV18 combines with J gene TRBJ2-2; D remains ambiguous. The CDR3 sequence is 13 residues long. Germline CDR1 reads KGHSH; CDR2 reads LQKENI. V was clipped by 3 bases and J by 7 bases, with 9 bases between them. CDR3 DNA: TGTGCCAGCTCACCGACCTGGGACGGGGAGCTGTTTTTT. It translates to CASSPTWDGELFF.

This rearrangement joins TRBV7-9 to TRBJ2-3; a weak D match, TRBD2 (6 bases). CDR3 length: 15 residues. Germline V gene sequence: CDR1 SEHNR, CDR2 FQNEAQ (reference sequence). The V end lost 4 bases, the J end lost 2 bases, and 13 bases lay between the germline ends. Written as DNA, the CDR3 is TGTGCCAGCAGCTCCAGGGACTTGTCCACAGATACGCAGTATTTT. It specifies CASSSRDLSTDTQYF.

The V gene is TRBV5-6, the J gene TRBJ2-7; weak D call: TRBD2 (6 bases). This CDR3 comprises 16 residues. Trimming removed 0 bases at V and 2 bases at J, with 15 bases between. Per the germline V gene, CDR1 is SGHDT and CDR2 is YYEEEE. In nucleotides, the CDR3 is TGTGCCAGCAGCTTGGGGGGAGGACGGATCGCCTACGAGCAGTACTTC. Translating it yields CASSLGGGRIAYEQYF.

This rearrangement joins TRBV5-1 to TRBJ2-1; 13 bases are a match to TRBD2. Germline V CDR1 and CDR2: SGHRS, YFSETQ. V lost 4 bases, J lost 5 bases, and 3 bases stayed unmatched. The CDR3 is 15 amino acids. The CDR3 loop is CASSHGLAGDNEQFF. DNA of the CDR3: TGCGCCAGCAGCCACGGACTAGCGGGAGACAATGAGCAGTTCTTC.

This sequence joins TRBV5-4 and TRBJ2-1; TRBD2 matches 10 bases. CDR1 and CDR2 (germline): SGHNT, YYREEE (reference sequence). This CDR3 spans 16 amino acids. Unmatched junction bases numbered 8, after V lost 0 bases and J lost 8 bases. The CDR3 region is CASSLAASGRGDEQFF. The CDR3 region has the DNA TGTGCCAGCAGCTTGGCGGCTAGCGGGAGAGGGGATGAGCAGTTCTTC. Full variable domain (rest looked up from reference TRBV5-4 and TRBJ2-1): ETGVTQSPTHLIKTRGQQVTLRCSSQSGHNTVSWYQQALGQGPQFIFQYYREEENGRGNFPPRFSGLQFPNYSSELNVNALELDDSALYLCASSLAASGRGDEQFFGPGTRLTVL.

V usage is TRBV6-6 and J usage is TRBJ2-1, with D unclear. Germline CDR1 reads MNHNY; CDR2 reads SVGAGI (reference sequence). V was shortened by 4 bases and J by 7 bases, with 8 bases between the two germline ends. This CDR3 is 12 amino acids long. The CDR3 nucleotides read TGTGCCAGCAGTTTCATAGGGAATGAGCAGTTCTTC. This sequence encodes CASSFIGNEQFF.

The V call is TRBV5-1, the J call TRBJ2-2; 14 bases fit TRBD2. CDR1 is SGHRS, CDR2 YFSETQ, per germline. Losses at the gene ends were 4 bases for V and 5 bases for J; bases not matched to a gene: 4. This CDR3 is 16 amino acids long. CDR3 bases: TGCGCCAGCAGCCCTTGGACTAGCGGGAGGACCGGGGAGCTGTTTTTT. This translates into CASSPWTSGRTGELFF.

The chain is built from TRBV9 and TRBJ1-1; TRBD1 is a possible D gene (5 bases). The CDR3 loop spans 16 amino acids. V lost 4 bases and J 4 bases, leaving 20 bases between the germline ends. The germline V gene encodes CDR1 SGDLS and CDR2 YYNGEE. In DNA, the CDR3 is TGTGCCAGCAGCCCCCTTGGTAAAGAGGGGAGCACTGAAGCTTTCTTT. It is translated as CASSPLGKEGSTEAFF.

The chain uses TRBV29-1 and TRBJ2-7; 10 bases agree with TRBD1. V gave up 1 base and J gave up 4 bases; unmatched junction bases: 10. The CDR3 has 16 residues. Germline V CDR1 and CDR2: SQVTM, ANQGSEA. This CDR3 is CSVEGVGQGRLYEQYF. The CDR3, as DNA: TGCAGCGTTGAAGGTGTGGGACAGGGGCGACTTTACGAGCAGTACTTC.

The chain's CDR3 is CASSLAPLAGGLSADYNEQFF. DNA for the CDR3: TGCGCCAGCAGCTTGGCCCCCCTAGCGGGAGGGCTCAGTGCTGACTACAATGAGCAGTTCTTC. The rearrangement uses TRBV5-1 and TRBJ2-1; 12 bases agree with TRBD2. After removal of 0 bases from V and 3 bases from J, the junction contained 16 bases not matched to a gene. This CDR3 region has 21 residues. Germline V lookup: CDR1 SGHRS, CDR2 YFSETQ.

This CDR3 reads CASSQVPDRGGSVTF. CDR3 nucleotides: TGTGCCAGCAGCCAAGTCCCGGACAGGGGGGGGTCAGTGACCTTC. The V and J genes are TRBV7-6 and TRBJ1-2, with TRBD1 identical over 10 bases. This CDR3 contains 15 residues. Germline CDR1 SGHVS, CDR2 FNYEAQ. V shed 5 bases and J 14 bases; nucleotides not matched to a gene: 17.

The gene calls are TRBV11-2 and TRBJ1-4; 9 bases map to TRBD1. Germline V lookup: CDR1 SGHAT, CDR2 FQNNGV. The CDR3 is 15 amino acids. Unmatched junction bases numbered 1, after V lost 1 base and J lost 4 bases. CDR3 loop: CASSLVTGGNEKLFF. DNA of the CDR3: TGTGCCAGCAGCTTAGTGACAGGGGGTAATGAAAAACTGTTTTTT. Combining the CDR3 with reference TRBV11-2 and TRBJ1-4 gives the whole variable domain EAGVAQSPRYKIIEKRQSVAFWCNPISGHATLYWYQQILGQGPKLLIQFQNNGVVDDSQLPKDRFSAERLKGVDSTLKIQPAKLEDSAVYLCASSLVTGGNEKLFFGSGTQLSVL.

This sequence joins TRBV15 and TRBJ2-4, with 7 bases fitting TRBD2. V trimming: 0 bases; J trimming: 3 bases; junction bases outside the gene matches: 5. Germline V gives CDR1 LNHNV, CDR2 YYDKDF (reference sequence). CDR3 length: 16 residues. CDR3 region: CATSRDLGEGKNIQYF. CDR3 bases: TGTGCCACCAGCAGAGATTTAGGGGAGGGCAAAAACATTCAGTACTTC.

This chain joins TRBV19 and TRBJ1-4, with TRBD1 matching over 9 bases. The CDR3 consists of 15 residues. Germline CDR1 is LNHDA and CDR2 is SQIVND (reference sequence). Unmatched junction bases numbered 6, after V lost 5 bases and J lost 5 bases. CDR3 bases: TGTGCCAGTAGTGACCCCGGGACAGGGAATGAAAAACTGTTTTTT. The encoded protein is CASSDPGTGNEKLFF.

This chain links TRBV5-6 with TRBJ2-3; 7 nucleotides agree with TRBD1. Germline V gene lookup returns CDR1 SGHDT and CDR2 YYEEEE. The CDR3 extends over 15 amino acids. The ends lost 0 bases at V and 3 bases at J; junction bases unmatched: 4. The CDR3 sequence is CASSLVGGLTDTQYF. The CDR3 nucleotides read TGTGCCAGCAGCTTGGTAGGGGGCTTGACAGATACGCAGTATTTT.

Comment on this clone: The same CDR3 can be traced to other DNA sequences in this sample. The chain is built from TRBV14 and TRBJ1-2; D gene uncertain. CDR3 length: 13 amino acids. Germline V gives CDR1 SGHDN, CDR2 FVKESK. Between the trimmed V and J ends, which lost 0 bases and 5 bases, there was a span of 7 bases. The CDR3 protein is CASSQDHLYGYTF. The CDR3 nucleotides read TGTGCCAGCAGCCAAGACCACCTATATGGCTACACCTTC. The complete variable domain, with remaining parts taken from reference TRBV14 and TRBJ1-2, reads EAGVTQFPSHSVIEKGQTVTLRCDPISGHDNLYWYRRVMGKEIKFLLHFVKESKQDESGMPNNRFLAERTGGTYSTLKVQPAELEDSGVYFCASSQDHLYGYTFGSGTRLTVV.

V gene TRBV19 combines with J gene TRBJ2-6; 10 positions agree with TRBD1. Looked up from germline, CDR1 is LNHDA and CDR2 is SQIVND (reference sequence). The trim removed 5 bases at V and 1 base at J, leaving 2 bases unmatched. The CDR3 spans 16 residues. The CDR3 coding sequence is TGTGCCAGTAGTTTGGGACAGGGGTCTGGGGCCAACGTCCTGACTTTC. This encodes CASSLGQGSGANVLTF.

The rearrangement uses TRBV28 and TRBJ2-7; 10 positions match TRBD2. In germline, CDR1 is MDHEN, CDR2 SYDVKM. V gave up 2 bases and J gave up 3 bases; unmatched junction bases: 7. This CDR3 spans 16 amino acids. The CDR3 loop reads CASSLVASGSFYEQYF. CDR3 DNA: TGTGCCAGCAGTTTAGTGGCTAGCGGGAGTTTCTACGAGCAGTACTTC.

The chain recombines TRBV15 with TRBJ2-7; D not certain. Trimming pared 5 bases from V and 3 bases from J, leaving 17 bases between. CDR3 length: 15 amino acids. Germline V gives CDR1 LNHNV, CDR2 YYDKDF (reference sequence). CDR3: CATSRTVEALYEQYF. CDR3 DNA sequence: TGTGCCACCAGCCGAACGGTGGAAGCTCTCTACGAGCAGTACTTC.

Points on this clone: This sample also contains other DNA sequences that code for the same CDR3. The rearrangement joins TRBV18 to TRBJ2-5; D unclear. The V gene lost 0 bases and the J gene lost 4 bases, with 6 bases spanning the gap. Per the germline V gene, CDR1 is KGHSH and CDR2 is LQKENI. The CDR3 is 13 amino acids. The CDR3 nucleotides read TGTGCCAGCTCACCACCGTCGAGAGAGACCCAGTACTTC. The encoded protein is CASSPPSRETQYF. The full variable domain, rest sourced from reference TRBV18 and TRBJ2-5, is NAGVMQNPRHLVRRRGQEARLRCSPMKGHSHVYWYRQLPEEGLKFMVYLQKENIIDESGMPKERFSAEFPKEGPSILRIQQVVRGDSAAYFCASSPPSRETQYFGPGTRLLVL.

This chain joins TRBV2 and TRBJ2-1; D not resolved. The CDR3 is 11 amino acids. The germline V gene encodes CDR1 SNHLY and CDR2 FYNNEI. V gave up 4 bases and J gave up 6 bases, with 4 bases separating them. CDR3 residues: CASSVTNEQFF. The DNA of the CDR3 is TGTGCCAGCAGTGTTACCAATGAGCAGTTCTTC.